Below, 27 T cell receptor beta chains from the same sample are listed, as sequenced in a study of identical twins. One entry per CDR3 protein, called by TCRdb with MiXCR from the 5' RACE reads. This table has some 570,000 distinct CDR3 sequences, about a fifth appearing once. The sample also formed part of further work on yellow fever vaccine responses in identical twins.

Sequenced: CD4+ T cells sorted from blood. The receptors here all came from a woman between 18 and 30 years old in good health.

The V gene is TRBV7-2, the J gene TRBJ2-7; the match to TRBD2 covers 11 bases. After removal of 6 bases from V and 9 bases from J, the junction contained 13 bases not matched to a gene. Per the germline V gene, CDR1 is SGHTA and CDR2 is FQGNSA. CDR3 length: 15 amino acids. CDR3 nucleotides: TGTGCCAGCAGTCCCATCGGGACTAGCGGCCCCACGCAGTACTTC. Translating gives CASSPIGTSGPTQYF.

CDR3 residues: CASSHRASYEQYF. For the CDR3, the DNA is TGTGCCAGCAGCCACAGGGCTAGCTACGAGCAGTACTTC. The V call is TRBV5-6, the J call TRBJ2-7; maybe TRBD1 (6 bases). V lost 4 bases and J lost 3, with 11 bases in between. The germline CDR1 and CDR2 sequences are SGHDT and YYEEEE. This CDR3 has 13 amino acids.

This chain joins TRBV10-3 and TRBJ1-4; D unresolved. Germline loops: CDR1 ENHRY, CDR2 SYGVKD. The CDR3 loop spans 15 amino acids. Trimming cost V 3 bases and J 2 bases, with 10 bases left between them. The CDR3 sequence: CAISDKASTNEKLFF. The DNA for the CDR3 is TGTGCCATCAGTGATAAGGCAAGCACTAATGAAAAACTGTTTTTT.

This chain connects TRBV14 to TRBJ2-1, with 13 bases fitting TRBD2. The CDR3 loop spans 16 amino acids. V lost 3 bases, J lost 3 bases, and 2 bases stayed unmatched. CDR1 is SGHDN and CDR2 is FVKESK in the germline V gene. The CDR3 DNA follows: TGTGCCAGCAGCCACGGACTAGCGGGGGACTACAATGAGCAGTTCTTC. Translating it yields CASSHGLAGDYNEQFF.

Only a few counts were recorded for this clonotype. The chain links TRBV7-3 to TRBJ2-2, with 7 bases fitting TRBD2. The length of the CDR3 is 15 residues. Per germline, CDR1 SGHTA and CDR2 FQGTGA. V dropped 1 base and J dropped 5; count of bases not matched to a gene: 4. Here the CDR3 DNA reads TGTGCCAGCAGCTTAAGCCCGGGGGGAACCGGGGAGCTGTTTTTT. Encoded protein: CASSLSPGGTGELFF.

The chain employs TRBV10-3 and TRBJ2-2; possibly TRBD1 for D (6 bases). Germline V gives CDR1 ENHRY, CDR2 SYGVKD. Trimming left V 2 bases short and J 3 bases short, with 10 bases between. The CDR3 sequence is 15 residues long. The CDR3 DNA follows: TGTGCCATCAGTGAGACAGGGTCTCACACCGGGGAGCTGTTTTTT. This translates into CAISETGSHTGELFF.

This clonotype has a handful of counts. The chain combines TRBV3-1 with TRBJ1-1; tentative D call: TRBD1 (5 bases). CDR3 length: 13 residues. The germline gives CDR1 LGHDT, CDR2 YNNKEL (reference sequence). V lost 3 bases, J lost 5 bases, and 10 bases lay in between. The CDR3 DNA is TGTGCCAGCAGCCATGTGGGGGGGACTGAAGCTTTCTTT. Its protein is CASSHVGGTEAFF.

This chain uses TRBV5-1 with TRBJ2-2; possibly TRBD2 for D (7 bases). The V and J ends lost 3 bases and 0 bases respectively, with 9 bases between them. Germline values: CDR1 SGHRS, CDR2 YFSETQ. This CDR3 is 15 amino acids long. The DNA for the CDR3 is TGCGCCAGCAGCTGGGGGGGCCCGAACACCGGGGAGCTGTTTTTT. Its translation: CASSWGGPNTGELFF.

The chain is built from TRBV2 and TRBJ1-4, with a possible D match to TRBD1 (5 bases). The CDR3 length is 14 residues. Germline V gene data show CDR1 as SNHLY and CDR2 as FYNNEI. V was clipped by 1 base and J by 8 bases, with 11 bases between them. The CDR3 region is CASSEVRQREKLFF. In DNA form, the CDR3 reads TGTGCCAGCAGTGAAGTGCGACAGAGGGAAAAACTGTTTTTT.

The chain combines TRBV2 with TRBJ1-1, with D uncertain. The germline gives CDR1 SNHLY, CDR2 FYNNEI. The CDR3 has 14 residues. The V and J ends lost 3 bases and 1 base respectively, with 9 bases between them. CDR3 residues: CASSDWRTNTEAFF. In DNA form, the CDR3 reads TGTGCCAGCAGTGACTGGAGAACGAACACTGAAGCTTTCTTT. Looking up the rest from reference TRBV2 and TRBJ1-1 gives the full variable domain: EPEVTQTPSHQVTQMGQEVILRCVPISNHLYFYWYRQILGQKVEFLVSFYNNEISEKSEIFDDQFSVERPDGSNFTLKIRSTKLEDSAMYFCASSDWRTNTEAFFGQGTRLTVV.

This clonotype was observed a few times. The rearrangement joins TRBV25-1 to TRBJ2-1; D perhaps matches TRBD2 (5 bases). Germline V gene lookup returns CDR1 MGHDK and CDR2 SYGVNS. The CDR3 extends over 12 amino acids. V was cut by 7 bases and J by 7 bases, with 11 bases left in between. In DNA form, the CDR3 reads TGTGCCAGCAAAGCGGTAGGGAATGAGCAGTTCTTC. This encodes CASKAVGNEQFF.

This clonotype was observed a handful of times. This rearrangement joins TRBV6-4 to TRBJ2-1; tentatively, D is TRBD1 (6 bases). The CDR3 spans 11 residues. Trimming removed 2 bases from V and 10 bases from J, with 6 bases in between. Germline CDR1 reads MRHNA; CDR2 reads SNTAGT. CDR3 sequence: CASSDRGEQFF. The CDR3 DNA is TGTGCCAGCAGTGACAGGGGGGAGCAGTTCTTC.

The chain has TRBV3-1 and TRBJ2-1; possibly TRBD1 for D (6 bases). V was cut by 4 bases and J by 10 bases, with 14 bases left in between. In germline, CDR1 is LGHDT, CDR2 YNNKEL (reference sequence). The length of the CDR3 is 13 residues. In DNA, the CDR3 is TGTGCCAGCAGCCCGTCAACAGGGAGCGAGCAGTTCTTC. Protein product: CASSPSTGSEQFF.

This clonotype was detected once. The rearrangement links TRBV5-1 to TRBJ2-3; D not resolved. Trimming took off 5 bases at V and 6 bases at J, with 7 bases between the two ends. Germline CDR1 and CDR2: SGHRS and YFSETQ. The CDR3 extends over 11 amino acids. The CDR3 here is CASRDLDTQYF. The CDR3, as DNA: TGCGCCAGCAGAGATCTGGATACGCAGTATTTT.

This clonotype was detected a few times. This sequence joins TRBV12-3 or TRBV12-4 and TRBJ1-5; TRBD1 aligns across 8 bases. V was clipped by 6 bases and J by 0 bases; unmatched bases: 4. The CDR3 is made up of 15 amino acids. CDR3 sequence: CASSSGGNSNQPQHF. CDR3 nucleotides: TGTGCCAGCAGCTCAGGGGGCAATAGCAATCAGCCCCAGCATTTT.

The chain joins TRBV4-1 to TRBJ2-5, with D maybe TRBD2 (6 bases). CDR1 and CDR2 (germline): MGHRA, YSYEKL. The CDR3 covers 18 residues. Trimming took off 0 bases at V and 1 base at J, with 18 bases between the two ends. The CDR3, as DNA: TGCGCCAGCAGCCAAGATCGAAACCCTGCGGGGATCCAAGAGACCCAGTACTTC. As protein: CASSQDRNPAGIQETQYF.

The chain has TRBV27 and TRBJ2-3, with 12 bases aligning to TRBD1. CDR1 is MNHEY and CDR2 is SMNVEV in the germline V gene (reference sequence). Unmatched junction bases numbered 3, after V lost 6 bases and J lost 2 bases. The CDR3 consists of 15 residues. CDR3: CASRMGQGATDTQYF. DNA of the CDR3: TGTGCCAGCAGGATGGGACAGGGGGCCACAGATACGCAGTATTTT.

This sequence joins TRBV4-1 and TRBJ2-5; possibly TRBD2 for D (6 bases). The CDR3 length is 15 residues. The germline CDR1 and CDR2 sequences are MGHRA and YSYEKL. The ends were cut back, 6 bases at V and 0 bases at J, with 14 bases in the middle. CDR3 amino acids: CASRLRAGNQETQYF. In DNA form, the CDR3 reads TGCGCCAGCAGGCTGCGGGCGGGGAACCAAGAGACCCAGTACTTC.

This clonotype was seen at least ten times. The chain recombines TRBV29-1 with TRBJ2-1; 9 positions match TRBD2. Germline lookup yields CDR1 SQVTM and CDR2 ANQGSEA. With V trimmed by 4 bases and J by 3 bases, 7 bases remained unmatched. The CDR3 covers 15 residues. CDR3 residues: CSVAVTSGGYNEQFF. In DNA, the CDR3 is TGCAGCGTTGCGGTGACTAGCGGAGGCTACAATGAGCAGTTCTTC.

This clonotype has just a few counts. The genes are TRBV15 and TRBJ2-1; D may match TRBD1 or TRBD2 (5 bases each). Germline CDR1 is LNHNV and CDR2 is YYDKDF (reference sequence). The CDR3 has 16 residues. The V end was cut by 0 bases, the J end by 4 bases, with 13 bases between. The CDR3 coding sequence is TGTGCCACCAGCAGAGAGGGGCCAACGGGGTACAATGAGCAGTTCTTC. Residues: CATSREGPTGYNEQFF.

This sequence joins TRBV2 and TRBJ1-4; D perhaps matches TRBD1 (5 bases). V lost 6 bases to trimming and J lost 8 bases, with 13 bases between them. Germline values: CDR1 SNHLY, CDR2 FYNNEI. The CDR3 covers 13 residues. The CDR3 protein is CASRSGRMEKLFF. CDR3 nucleotide sequence: TGTGCCAGCAGATCGGGACGGATGGAAAAACTGTTTTTT. The variable domain in full, completed from reference TRBV2 and TRBJ1-4, reads EPEVTQTPSHQVTQMGQEVILRCVPISNHLYFYWYRQILGQKVEFLVSFYNNEISEKSEIFDDQFSVERPDGSNFTLKIRSTKLEDSAMYFCASRSGRMEKLFFGSGTQLSVL.

The chain links TRBV2 to TRBJ2-3; 7 bases agree with TRBD1. Germline lookup yields CDR1 SNHLY and CDR2 FYNNEI. CDR3 length: 15 residues. Trimming removed 0 bases from V and 2 bases from J; junction bases left unmatched: 2. CDR3 DNA: TGTGCCAGCAGTGAAGCGGGACAGTCCACAGATACGCAGTATTTT. This encodes CASSEAGQSTDTQYF. Complete variable domain (other parts from reference TRBV2 and TRBJ2-3): EPEVTQTPSHQVTQMGQEVILRCVPISNHLYFYWYRQILGQKVEFLVSFYNNEISEKSEIFDDQFSVERPDGSNFTLKIRSTKLEDSAMYFCASSEAGQSTDTQYFGPGTRLTVL.

The chain carries TRBV6-1 and TRBJ2-1, with 11 bases matching TRBD2. The length of the CDR3 is 17 residues. The germline V gene encodes CDR1 MNHNS and CDR2 SASEGT. V lost 5 bases, J lost 3 bases, and 9 bases stayed unmatched. CDR3 residues: CASSSIAGGHGYNEQFF. The CDR3 DNA reads TGTGCCAGCAGTAGCATAGCGGGGGGGCATGGCTACAATGAGCAGTTCTTC.

Many counts were recorded for this clonotype. The chain is built from TRBV12-3 or TRBV12-4 and TRBJ1-1; D uncertain. Deletions cut 2 bases from V and 4 bases from J, with 14 bases between. The CDR3 is made up of 15 amino acids. This CDR3 is CASSLLSRPSTEAFF. Here the CDR3 DNA reads TGTGCCAGCAGTTTACTTTCACGGCCGAGCACTGAAGCTTTCTTT.

This clonotype was detected a few times. The V and J genes are TRBV12-3 or TRBV12-4 and TRBJ2-3, with D perhaps matching TRBD2 (6 bases). Deletions cut 1 base from V and 4 bases from J, with 21 bases between. The CDR3 contains 18 residues. The CDR3, as DNA: TGTGCCAGCAGTTTAGGATGGCGGGGCGGTGGCCCTTCAGATACGCAGTATTTT. This sequence encodes CASSLGWRGGGPSDTQYF.

The chain uses TRBV5-1 and TRBJ1-6, with D maybe TRBD1 (6 bases). V was trimmed by 4 bases and J by 5 bases, leaving 16 bases between them. This CDR3 comprises 16 residues. Germline loops: CDR1 SGHRS, CDR2 YFSETQ. CDR3 DNA sequence: TGCGCCAGCAGCCTCGTGGGGGACATGGATAATTCACCCCTCCACTTT. Translated, it gives CASSLVGDMDNSPLHF.

The chain uses TRBV5-1 and TRBJ1-1, with 8 bases aligning to TRBD1. The trim removed 4 bases at V and 3 bases at J, leaving 17 bases unmatched. CDR1 and CDR2 (germline): SGHRS, YFSETQ. The CDR3 covers 18 residues. The CDR3 here is CASSPGWTGHGGDTEAFF. The CDR3 DNA reads TGCGCCAGCAGCCCCGGATGGACAGGGCACGGTGGGGACACTGAAGCTTTCTTT. Variable domain in full (rest from reference TRBV5-1 and TRBJ1-1): KAGVTQTPRYLIKTRGQQVTLSCSPISGHRSVSWYQQTPGQGLQFLFEYFSETQRNKGNFPGRFSGRQFSNSRSEMNVSTLELGDSALYLCASSPGWTGHGGDTEAFFGQGTRLTVV.